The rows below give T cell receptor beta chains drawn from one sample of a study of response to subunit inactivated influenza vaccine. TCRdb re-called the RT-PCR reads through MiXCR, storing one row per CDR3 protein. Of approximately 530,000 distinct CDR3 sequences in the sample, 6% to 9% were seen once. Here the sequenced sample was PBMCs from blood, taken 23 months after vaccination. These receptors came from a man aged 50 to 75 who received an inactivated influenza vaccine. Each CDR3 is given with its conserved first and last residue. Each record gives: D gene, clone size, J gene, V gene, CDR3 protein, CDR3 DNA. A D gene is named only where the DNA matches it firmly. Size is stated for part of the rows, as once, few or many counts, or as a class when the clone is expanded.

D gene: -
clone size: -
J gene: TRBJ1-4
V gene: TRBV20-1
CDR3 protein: CSGSSVREEKLFF
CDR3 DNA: TGCAGTGGTAGCTCAGTAAGGGAGGAAAAACTGTTTTTT

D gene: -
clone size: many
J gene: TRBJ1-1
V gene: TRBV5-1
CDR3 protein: CASSLGGMNTEAFF
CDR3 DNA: TGTGCCAGCAGTTTAGGGGGTATGAACACTGAAGCTTTCTTT

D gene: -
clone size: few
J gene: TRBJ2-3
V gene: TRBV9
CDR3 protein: CASSVGPQNTDTQYF
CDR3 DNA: TGTGCCAGCAGCGTAGGCCCACAGAACACAGATACGCAGTATTTT

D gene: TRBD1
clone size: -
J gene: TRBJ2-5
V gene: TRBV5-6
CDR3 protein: CASSFRQGGRETQYF
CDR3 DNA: TGTGCCAGCAGTTTTAGACAGGGGGGCCGGGAGACCCAGTACTTC

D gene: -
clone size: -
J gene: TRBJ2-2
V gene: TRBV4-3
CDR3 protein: CASSLVMGGELFF
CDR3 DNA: TGCGCCAGCAGCCTGGTGATGGGCGGGGAGCTGTTTTTT

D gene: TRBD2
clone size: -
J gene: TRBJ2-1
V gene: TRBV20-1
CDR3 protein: CSASRTSHNEQFF
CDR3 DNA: TGCAGTGCTTCGCGGACTAGCCACAATGAGCAGTTCTTC

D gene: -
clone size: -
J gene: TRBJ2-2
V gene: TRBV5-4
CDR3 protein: CASSLARGKGAGELFF
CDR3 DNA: TGTGCCAGCAGCTTGGCCCGGGGAAAAGGGGCCGGGGAGCTGTTTTTT

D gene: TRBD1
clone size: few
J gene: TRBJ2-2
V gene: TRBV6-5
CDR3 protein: CASSYMRGPLTGELFF
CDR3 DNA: TGTGCCAGCAGTTACATGAGGGGGCCGCTCACCGGGGAGCTGTTTTTT

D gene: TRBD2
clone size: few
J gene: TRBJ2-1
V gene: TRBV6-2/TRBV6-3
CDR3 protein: CASTTPGGTSRNEQFF
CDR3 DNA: TGTGCCAGCACCACCCCGGGGGGGACTAGTCGCAATGAGCAGTTCTTC

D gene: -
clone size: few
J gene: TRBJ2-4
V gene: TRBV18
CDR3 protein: CASSPGVDIQYF
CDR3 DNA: TGTGCCAGCTCACCGGGGGTGGACATTCAGTACTTC

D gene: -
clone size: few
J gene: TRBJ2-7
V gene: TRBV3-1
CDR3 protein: CASSHRGIRAYEQYF
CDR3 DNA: TGTGCCAGCAGCCACAGAGGCATCAGGGCCTACGAGCAGTACTTC

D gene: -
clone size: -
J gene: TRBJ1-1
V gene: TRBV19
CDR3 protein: CASSIAGGAFF
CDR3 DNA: TGTGCCAGTAGTATTGCAGGAGGAGCTTTCTTT

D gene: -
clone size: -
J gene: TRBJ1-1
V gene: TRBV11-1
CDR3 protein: CATPPMGGRMEVNTEAFF
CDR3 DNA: TGTGCCACCCCCCCGATGGGGGGGCGAATGGAGGTGAACACTGAAGCTTTCTTT

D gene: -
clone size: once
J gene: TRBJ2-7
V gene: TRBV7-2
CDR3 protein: CASSPGWGRGAEQYF
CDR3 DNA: TGTGCCAGCAGCCCAGGGTGGGGACGGGGCGCCGAGCAGTACTTC

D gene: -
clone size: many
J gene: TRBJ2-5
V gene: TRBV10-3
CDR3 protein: CAISQGRGETQYF
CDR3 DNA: TGTGCCATCAGTCAGGGGCGCGGAGAGACCCAGTACTTC

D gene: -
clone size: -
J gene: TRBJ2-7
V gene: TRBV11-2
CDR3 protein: CASSLDSGGAEQYF
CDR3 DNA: TGTGCCAGCAGCTTAGATTCTGGAGGCGCCGAGCAGTACTTC

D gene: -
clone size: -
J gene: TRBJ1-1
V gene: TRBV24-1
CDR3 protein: CATSDRQNTEAFF
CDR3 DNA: TGTGCCACCAGTGATCGGCAGAACACTGAAGCTTTCTTT

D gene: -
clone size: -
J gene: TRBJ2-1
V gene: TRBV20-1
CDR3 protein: CSATIGSYNEQFF
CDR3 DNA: TGCAGTGCTACCATCGGCTCCTACAATGAGCAGTTCTTC

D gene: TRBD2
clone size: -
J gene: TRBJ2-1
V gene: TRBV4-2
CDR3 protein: CASSQENSGSTDEQFF
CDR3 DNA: TGTGCCAGCAGCCAAGAAAACAGCGGGAGTACCGATGAGCAGTTCTTC

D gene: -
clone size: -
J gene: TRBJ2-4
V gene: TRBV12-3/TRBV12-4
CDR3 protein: CASSLFAGKNIQYF
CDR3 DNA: TGTGCCAGCAGTTTATTCGCAGGGAAAAACATTCAGTACTTC

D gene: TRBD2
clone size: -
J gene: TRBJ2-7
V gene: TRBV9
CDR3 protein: CASSVRILAGEGEQYF
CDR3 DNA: TGTGCCAGCAGCGTTCGGATCCTAGCGGGAGAAGGCGAGCAGTACTTC

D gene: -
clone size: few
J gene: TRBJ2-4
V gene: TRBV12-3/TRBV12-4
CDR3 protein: CASRGWDRGIQYF
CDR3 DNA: TGTGCCAGCAGGGGGTGGGACCGCGGCATTCAGTACTTC

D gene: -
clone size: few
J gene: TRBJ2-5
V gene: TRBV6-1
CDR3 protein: CASRLHLTGETQYF
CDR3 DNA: TGTGCCAGCAGGCTCCACTTAACAGGGGAGACCCAGTACTTC

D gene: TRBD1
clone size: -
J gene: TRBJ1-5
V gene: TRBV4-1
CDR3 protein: CASSPTGTYSNQPQHF
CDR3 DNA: TGCGCCAGCAGCCCGACAGGGACCTATAGCAATCAGCCCCAGCATTTT

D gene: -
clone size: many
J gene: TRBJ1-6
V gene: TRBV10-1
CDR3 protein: CASSSGPNSPLHF
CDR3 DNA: TGCGCCAGCAGCTCCGGACCAAATTCACCCCTCCACTTT

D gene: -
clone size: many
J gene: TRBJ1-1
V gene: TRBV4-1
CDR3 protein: CASSSQDSHTEAFF
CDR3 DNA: TGCGCCAGCAGCTCACAGGACTCCCACACTGAAGCTTTCTTT

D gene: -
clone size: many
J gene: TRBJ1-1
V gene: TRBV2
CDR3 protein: CASSDGRATRAFF
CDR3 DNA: TGTGCCAGCAGTGATGGCAGGGCTACTCGAGCTTTCTTT

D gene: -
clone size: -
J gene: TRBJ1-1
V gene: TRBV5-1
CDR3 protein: CASSLFVNTEAFF
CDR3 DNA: TGCGCCAGCAGCTTGTTCGTGAACACTGAAGCTTTCTTT

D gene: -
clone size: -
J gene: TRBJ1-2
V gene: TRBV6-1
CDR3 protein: CASSVGSVDGYTF
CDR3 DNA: TGTGCCAGCAGTGTAGGTTCGGTTGATGGCTACACCTTC

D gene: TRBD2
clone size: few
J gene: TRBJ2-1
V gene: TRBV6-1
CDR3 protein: CASSERLAGDPPYNEQFF
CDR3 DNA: TGTGCCAGCAGTGAAAGGCTAGCGGGGGATCCTCCCTACAATGAGCAGTTCTTC

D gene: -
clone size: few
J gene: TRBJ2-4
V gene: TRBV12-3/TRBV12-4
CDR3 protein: CASSLARLGGDIQYF
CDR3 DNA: TGTGCCAGCAGTTTAGCCCGTTTGGGTGGGGACATTCAGTACTTC

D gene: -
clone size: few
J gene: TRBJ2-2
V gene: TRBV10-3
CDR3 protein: CATRQGRDTGELFF
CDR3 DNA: TGTGCCACCCGACAGGGGAGGGACACCGGGGAGCTGTTTTTT

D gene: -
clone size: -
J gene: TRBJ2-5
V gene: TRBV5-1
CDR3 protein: CASSLGTNNREETQYF
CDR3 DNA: TGCGCCAGCAGCTTGGGAACAAATAACAGAGAAGAGACCCAGTACTTC

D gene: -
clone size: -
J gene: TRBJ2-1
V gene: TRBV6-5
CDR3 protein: CASSSQGLSSYNEQFF
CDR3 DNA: TGTGCCAGCAGTTCCCAGGGGCTCAGCTCCTACAATGAGCAGTTCTTC

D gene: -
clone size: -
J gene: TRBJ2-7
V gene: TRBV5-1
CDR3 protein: CASSLGVGSSEQYF
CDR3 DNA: TGCGCCAGCAGCTTAGGGGTGGGCTCTAGCGAGCAGTACTTC

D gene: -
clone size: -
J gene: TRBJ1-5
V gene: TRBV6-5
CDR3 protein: CASSYSPPRRGASQPQHF
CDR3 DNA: TGTGCCAGCAGTTACTCGCCACCTCGGAGGGGGGCTTCTCAGCCCCAGCATTTT

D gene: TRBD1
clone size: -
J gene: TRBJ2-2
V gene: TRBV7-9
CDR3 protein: CASSSGGQGNTGELFF
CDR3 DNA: TGTGCCAGCAGCTCGGGCGGACAGGGTAACACCGGGGAGCTGTTTTTT

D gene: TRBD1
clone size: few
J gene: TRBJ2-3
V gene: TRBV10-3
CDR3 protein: CAISEIGQGTDTQYF
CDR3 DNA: TGTGCCATCAGTGAAATCGGACAGGGCACAGATACGCAGTATTTT

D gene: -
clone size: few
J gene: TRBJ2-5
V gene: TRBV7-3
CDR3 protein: CASSRNRRETQYF
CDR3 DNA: TGTGCCAGCAGCAGGAACAGGAGGGAGACCCAGTACTTC

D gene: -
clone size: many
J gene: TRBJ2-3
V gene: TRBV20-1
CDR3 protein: CSARRDTQYF
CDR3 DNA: TGCAGTGCTAGACGAGATACGCAGTATTTT

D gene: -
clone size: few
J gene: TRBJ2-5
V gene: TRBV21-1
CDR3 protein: CASSKARLGGRETQYF
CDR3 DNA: TGTGCCAGCAGCAAAGCCCGCTTAGGGGGCCGGGAGACCCAGTACTTC

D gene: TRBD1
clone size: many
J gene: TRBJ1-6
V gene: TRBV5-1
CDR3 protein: CASSVAGGNNSPLHF
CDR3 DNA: TGCGCCAGCAGCGTAGCAGGGGGCAATAATTCACCCCTCCACTTT

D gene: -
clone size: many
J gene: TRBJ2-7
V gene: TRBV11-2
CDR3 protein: CASSLGADSYEQYF
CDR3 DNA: TGTGCCAGCAGCTTAGGGGCCGACTCCTACGAGCAGTACTTC

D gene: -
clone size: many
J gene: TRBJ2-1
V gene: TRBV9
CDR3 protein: CASSVGTQGQISEQFF
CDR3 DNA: TGTGCCAGCAGCGTCGGGACTCAAGGACAGATTAGTGAGCAGTTCTTC

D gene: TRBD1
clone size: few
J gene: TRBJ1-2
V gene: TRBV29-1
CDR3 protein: CSSQETGTAYGYTF
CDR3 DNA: TGCAGCTCACAAGAAACCGGGACAGCCTATGGCTACACCTTC

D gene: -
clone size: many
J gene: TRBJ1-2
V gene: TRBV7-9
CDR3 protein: CASSPLAGSYGYTF
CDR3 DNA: TGTGCCAGCAGCCCCCTGGCAGGAAGCTATGGCTACACCTTC

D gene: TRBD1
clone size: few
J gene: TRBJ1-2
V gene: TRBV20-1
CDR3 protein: CSARETGMGYGYTF
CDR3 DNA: TGCAGTGCTAGAGAGACAGGGATGGGCTATGGCTACACCTTC

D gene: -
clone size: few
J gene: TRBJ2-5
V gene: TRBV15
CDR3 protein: CATSRGGPESYQETQYF
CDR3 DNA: TGTGCCACCAGCAGAGGAGGGCCCGAATCGTACCAAGAGACCCAGTACTTC

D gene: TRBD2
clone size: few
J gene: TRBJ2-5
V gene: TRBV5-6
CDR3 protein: CASSQLAGGQETQYF
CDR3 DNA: TGTGCCAGCAGCCAACTAGCGGGAGGACAAGAGACCCAGTACTTC

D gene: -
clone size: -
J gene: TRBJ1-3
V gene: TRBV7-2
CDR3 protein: CASSLNAGRNTIYF
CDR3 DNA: TGTGCCAGCAGCTTAAATGCGGGGAGAAACACCATATATTTT

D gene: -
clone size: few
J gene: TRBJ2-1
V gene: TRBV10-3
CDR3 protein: CAISEGGYGYNEQFF
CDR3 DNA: TGTGCCATCAGTGAGGGAGGGTACGGGTACAATGAGCAGTTCTTC

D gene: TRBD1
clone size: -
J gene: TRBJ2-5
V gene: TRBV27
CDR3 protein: CASSWDRRETQYF
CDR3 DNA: TGTGCCAGCAGTTGGGACAGGAGAGAGACCCAGTACTTC

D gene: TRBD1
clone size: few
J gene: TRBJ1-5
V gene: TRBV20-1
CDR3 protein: CSAVGQLQPQHF
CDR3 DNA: TGCAGTGCTGTGGGACAGCTTCAGCCCCAGCATTTT

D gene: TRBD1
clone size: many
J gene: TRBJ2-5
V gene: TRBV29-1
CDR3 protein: CSVLTQGQGQETQYF
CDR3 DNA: TGCAGCGTCCTTACTCAGGGACAGGGGCAAGAGACCCAGTACTTC

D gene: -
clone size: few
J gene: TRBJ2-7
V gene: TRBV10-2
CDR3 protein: CASSSLDKPLYEQYF
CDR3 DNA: TGCGCCAGCAGTTCACTAGATAAACCCCTCTACGAGCAGTACTTC

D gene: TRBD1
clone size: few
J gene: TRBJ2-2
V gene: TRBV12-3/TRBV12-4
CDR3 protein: CASSFFLLRDRGTGELFF
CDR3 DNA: TGTGCCAGCAGTTTCTTTTTGCTCCGGGACAGGGGTACCGGGGAGCTGTTTTTT